A selection of T cell receptor beta chains follows, all from one sample in a study of blood T cell repertoires in COVID-19. Clones were sequenced by immunoSEQ multiplex PCR, and TCRdb holds only the in-frame ones, with some missing. The top ten clones hold less than 6% of a sample with 200,000 to 250,000 clones, approximately 85% of them seen once. The sample consisted of peripheral blood. The origin of the receptors is a woman aged 65 to 85 with COVID-19, enrolled during active disease. The CDR3 runs from the conserved cysteine through the conserved F or W. D genes are given only for firm matches. Size is stated for part of the rows, as once, few or many counts, or as a class when the clone is expanded.

j_call cdr3_length d_call v_call clone_size cdr3_nt cdr3_aa
TRBJ2-3 12 . TRBV28 . TGTGCCAGCGTTTCTAGCACAGATACGCAGTATTTT CASVSSTDTQYF
TRBJ1-3 21 TRBD1 TRBV2 . TGTGCCAGCAGTGCCCTACACATTAGCAAGGGACAGATTAACTCTGGAAACACCATATATTTT CASSALHISKGQINSGNTIYF
TRBJ2-3 15 TRBD2 TRBV3-1/TRBV3-2 . TGTGCCAGCAGCCAACCGGCGGGAGTGACAGATACGCAGTATTTT CASSQPAGVTDTQYF
TRBJ1-5 20 . TRBV6-6 . TGTGCCAGCAGTCTCCGTATCCAGGGTAGGGTAGAGTATAGCAATCAGCCCCAGCATTTT CASSLRIQGRVEYSNQPQHF
TRBJ1-5 13 TRBD1 TRBV28 . TGTGCCAGCAGGGCCACAGGGGCTCAGCCCCAGCATTTT CASRATGAQPQHF
TRBJ2-1 15 . TRBV19 . TGTGCCAGTACCCCCCAGGGCGGCAGGAACAATGAGCAGTTCTTC CASTPQGGRNNEQFF
TRBJ2-2 11 . TRBV9 . TGTGCCAGCTCCTACTTCGGGGAGCTGTTTTTT CASSYFGELFF
TRBJ2-2 13 . TRBV9 . TGTGCCAGCAGCGTAAGAGGGACCGGGGAGCTGTTTTTT CASSVRGTGELFF
TRBJ2-1 16 TRBD1 TRBV5-1 . TGCGCCAGCAGCTTAGAGGACAGGAGCTCCTACAATGAGCAGTTCTTC CASSLEDRSSYNEQFF
TRBJ1-1 15 . TRBV5-4 few TGTGCCAGCAGTATCGACAGCCGATCCTACACTGAAGCTTTCTTT CASSIDSRSYTEAFF
TRBJ1-1 14 . TRBV5-1 . TGCGCCAGCAGCAAAGGACGGGAGAACACTGAAGCTTTCTTT CASSKGRENTEAFF
TRBJ2-6 14 . TRBV2 . TGTGCCAGCAGTGGTAGTTCTGGGGCCAACGTCCTGACTTTC CASSGSSGANVLTF
TRBJ1-1 14 . TRBV7-9 . TGTGCCAGCAGCTTAGCGGGCCGGAACACTGAAGCTTTCTTT CASSLAGRNTEAFF
TRBJ2-7 13 TRBD1 TRBV29-1 few TGCAGCGTTGAACGGGGACAGGGTGGAGAGCAGTACTTC CSVERGQGGEQYF
TRBJ2-1 17 . TRBV12-2 . TGTGCAAGTCGCTCCTCTGGGACTAGCGGTGACCGGAGTGAGCAGTTCTTC CASRSSGTSGDRSEQFF
TRBJ2-7 14 . TRBV7-2 . TGTGCCAGCAGCTTAGATACAGGTGTAGGGGAGCAGTACTTC CASSLDTGVGEQYF
TRBJ2-1 15 TRBD2 TRBV28 once TGTGCCAGCAGTTCGAGCGGGAGGGCCTACAATGAGCAGTTCTTC CASSSSGRAYNEQFF
TRBJ1-3 15 TRBD1 TRBV3-1/TRBV3-2 few TGTGCCAGCAGCCGGGGGACAGGGGCTGGAAACACCATATATTTT CASSRGTGAGNTIYF
TRBJ1-3 16 TRBD1 TRBV3-1/TRBV3-2 . TGTGCCAGCAGCCAAAGGGACAGGGGAACTGGAAACACCATATATTTT CASSQRDRGTGNTIYF
TRBJ2-2 13 . TRBV9 . TGTGCCAGCAGCGCACAGTGGACCGGGGAGCTGTTTTTT CASSAQWTGELFF
TRBJ2-3 15 TRBD2 TRBV19 . TGTGCCAGTAGCCCTATAGCGGGAGGGGCGGATACGCAGTATTTT CASSPIAGGADTQYF
TRBJ2-6 13 . TRBV3-1/TRBV3-2 . TGTGCCAGCATTAACTCTGGGGCCAACGTCCTGACTTTC CASINSGANVLTF
TRBJ1-1 12 TRBD1 TRBV10-3 . TGTGCCACAGGGACAGGGCGCGCTGAAGCTTTCTTT CATGTGRAEAFF
TRBJ1-1 13 TRBD1 TRBV7-8 . TGTGCCAGCAGCTACACAGGGGGCACTGAAGCTTTCTTT CASSYTGGTEAFF